Listed below are T cell receptor beta chains from one sample, sequenced in a study of T cell responses to AZD1222 COVID-19 vaccine. TCRdb keeps only in-frame clones here, not all; method: immunoSEQ multiplex PCR. The sample yields about 140,000 clones, nearly 95% seen once. Here the sequenced sample was peripheral blood, taken 28 days after the second AZD1222 dose. The source is an adult who received the AZD1222 COVID-19 vaccine. Both conserved end residues are part of each CDR3. The D gene is left open where the match is weak. Clone size appears in some rows only: once, few, many, or a class for an expanded clone.

cdr3_length,clone_size,v_call,j_call,d_call,cdr3_aa,cdr3_nt
14,NA,TRBV24-1,TRBJ2-4,NA,CATSDRTVENIQYF,TGTGCCACCAGTGATCGGACGGTGGAAAACATTCAGTACTTC
13,NA,TRBV30,TRBJ1-6,NA,CAFAGTRDSPLHF,TGTGCCTTTGCAGGGACAAGGGATTCACCCCTCCACTTT
15,NA,TRBV27,TRBJ1-2,NA,CASSLVFGAGYGYTF,NA
15,NA,TRBV5-1,TRBJ2-7,NA,CASSLVVGGGHEQYF,TGCGCCAGCAGCTTGGTTGTGGGAGGGGGGCACGAGCAGTACTTC
13,NA,TRBV28,TRBJ1-2,NA,CASSFPPGLGYTF,TGTGCCAGCAGTTTCCCCCCCGGGCTTGGCTACACCTTC
14,NA,TRBV29-1,TRBJ2-5,TRBD1,CSVPGQGIGETQYF,TGCAGCGTTCCGGGACAGGGAATCGGGGAGACCCAGTACTTC
15,NA,TRBV24-1,TRBJ2-1,TRBD2,CATSDLGGGVYEQFF,TGTGCCACCAGTGATTTGGGTGGGGGGGTATATGAGCAGTTCTTC
15,NA,TRBV30,TRBJ1-2,NA,CAWSVRWGVQKGYTF,TGTGCCTGGAGTGTACGATGGGGAGTTCAAAAAGGCTACACCTTC
15,NA,TRBV4-1,TRBJ1-1,NA,CASSRDRRGHGEAFF,TGCGCCAGCAGCCGGGACCGAAGGGGACATGGTGAAGCTTTCTTT
11,NA,TRBV19,TRBJ1-2,NA,CATARWGGYTF,TGTGCCACCGCCCGATGGGGTGGCTACACCTTC
14,NA,TRBV9,TRBJ1-2,TRBD1,CASSSGTASYGYTF,TGTGCCAGCAGCAGCGGGACAGCGTCTTATGGCTACACCTTC
11,NA,TRBV6-5,TRBJ2-3,NA,CASSPFLTQYF,TGTGCCAGCAGCCCCTTCTTGACGCAGTATTTT
15,NA,TRBV19,TRBJ2-5,NA,CASRSSAGRGETQYF,TGTGCCAGTAGGTCCTCGGCAGGGAGAGGAGAGACCCAGTACTTC
16,NA,TRBV9,TRBJ2-1,TRBD2,CASSVGGGRTYNEQFF,TGTGCCAGCAGCGTAGGGGGCGGGAGGACCTACAATGAGCAGTTCTTC
14,NA,TRBV19,TRBJ2-3,NA,CASSIGSGTDTQYF,TGTGCCAGTAGTATAGGATCAGGCACAGATACGCAGTATTTT
14,NA,TRBV6-5,TRBJ2-7,TRBD1,CASSRQGSSYEQYF,TGTGCCAGCAGTAGACAGGGTAGCTCCTACGAGCAGTACTTC
13,once,TRBV4-1,TRBJ2-3,NA,CASSQGSADTQYF,TGCGCCAGCAGCCAGGGTAGCGCGGATACGCAGTATTTT
15,NA,TRBV7-2,TRBJ2-2,NA,CASSLAKGSTGELFF,TGTGCCAGCAGCTTAGCGAAGGGAAGCACCGGGGAGCTGTTTTTT
15,NA,TRBV28,TRBJ1-5,NA,CASSLGGARNQPQHF,TGTGCCAGCAGTTTAGGAGGGGCTCGCAATCAGCCCCAGCATTTT
17,NA,TRBV7-9,TRBJ2-3,TRBD1,CASSPSPGQGAMDTQYF,TGTGCCAGCAGTCCTAGCCCGGGACAGGGGGCAATGGATACGCAGTATTTT
13,NA,TRBV7-2,TRBJ1-1,TRBD1,CASSWTGGEKAFF,TGTGCCAGCAGCTGGACAGGGGGAGAAAAGGCTTTCTTT
16,NA,TRBV5-1,TRBJ2-7,TRBD2,CASRLTSGRGRYEQYF,TGCGCCAGCAGATTAACTAGCGGGCGGGGAAGGTACGAGCAGTACTTC
15,NA,TRBV24-1,TRBJ1-5,NA,CATSQRGKVNQPQHF,TGTGCCACCAGTCAACGGGGGAAGGTGAATCAGCCCCAGCATTTT
12,NA,TRBV7-8,TRBJ1-3,NA,CASSPPGNTIYF,TGTGCCAGCAGCCCCCCAGGAAACACCATATATTTT
13,NA,TRBV7-9,TRBJ2-1,NA,CASSPMGSNEQFF,TGTGCCAGCAGCCCAATGGGGAGCAATGAGCAGTTCTTC
15,few,TRBV13,TRBJ1-6,NA,CASSLIRNYNSPLHF,TGTGCCAGCAGCTTAATCCGAAATTATAATTCACCCCTCCACTTT
17,NA,TRBV10-3,TRBJ2-5,TRBD1,CAISESRGTGGMETQYF,TGTGCCATCAGTGAGTCGCGAGGGACAGGGGGAATGGAGACCCAGTACTTC
16,NA,TRBV9,TRBJ1-2,NA,CASSGMSETANYGYTF,TGTGCCAGCAGCGGTATGTCAGAGACAGCTAACTATGGCTACACCTTC
16,once,TRBV5-5,TRBJ2-3,TRBD2,CASRSGLAAYTDTQYF,TGTGCCAGCAGGAGTGGACTAGCGGCCTACACAGATACGCAGTATTTT
16,NA,TRBV18,TRBJ1-2,NA,CASSPTPPPGGDGYTF,TGTGCCAGCTCACCAACACCCCCACCCGGGGGTGATGGCTACACCTTC
15,NA,TRBV5-1,TRBJ2-7,NA,CASSPDVGEWYEQYF,TGCGCCAGCAGCCCGGATGTTGGGGAGTGGTACGAGCAGTACTTC
15,NA,TRBV3-1/TRBV3-2,TRBJ1-5,NA,CASSREGGSNQPQHF,TGTGCCAGCAGCCGGGAAGGGGGTAGCAATCAGCCCCAGCATTTT
16,NA,TRBV7-9,TRBJ2-1,NA,CASSLLGASGTYEQFF,TGTGCCAGCAGCTTACTCGGTGCCAGTGGGACCTATGAGCAGTTCTTC
16,NA,TRBV7-2,TRBJ2-5,TRBD2,CASSIGITSGGETQYF,TGTGCCAGCAGCATTGGAATCACTAGCGGCGGAGAGACCCAGTACTTC
12,NA,TRBV19,TRBJ1-5,TRBD1,CASGQVNQPQHF,TGTGCCAGTGGACAGGTCAATCAGCCCCAGCATTTT
14,NA,TRBV9,TRBJ1-5,NA,CASSLGARDQPQHF,TGTGCCAGCAGCCTGGGGGCCAGGGATCAGCCCCAGCATTTT
16,few,TRBV21-1,TRBJ1-5,NA,CASSKVRRGWGQPQHF,TGTGCCAGCAGCAAAGTTAGAAGGGGCTGGGGTCAGCCCCAGCATTTT
17,NA,TRBV15,TRBJ1-1,NA,CATSREGRGRRNTEAFF,TGTGCCACCAGCAGAGAAGGGCGGGGTCGACGGAACACTGAAGCTTTCTTT
13,NA,TRBV5-6,TRBJ1-5,NA,CASSPRGRQPQHF,TGTGCCAGCAGCCCTCGAGGACGGCAGCCCCAGCATTTT
15,NA,TRBV7-2,TRBJ1-1,NA,CASSLVYYDDTEAFF,TGTGCCAGCAGCTTAGTGTACTACGATGACACTGAAGCTTTCTTT
19,NA,TRBV30,TRBJ1-3,TRBD1,CAWSSPRFGQGLPGNTIYF,TGTGCCTGGAGTTCCCCTCGATTCGGACAGGGTCTCCCTGGAAACACCATATATTTT
14,NA,TRBV28,TRBJ1-5,NA,CASRTRTANQPQHF,TGTGCCAGCAGGACGAGGACAGCCAATCAGCCCCAGCATTTT
11,NA,TRBV2,TRBJ2-1,NA,CASSEYNEQFF,TGTGCCAGCAGTGAGTACAATGAGCAGTTCTTC
18,NA,TRBV5-8,TRBJ2-1,NA,CASNTPGARQETFNEQFF,TGTGCCAGCAACACACCGGGGGCAAGACAGGAGACATTCAATGAGCAGTTCTTC
13,NA,TRBV7-9,TRBJ2-7,TRBD1,CASSPAGGNEQYF,TGTGCCAGCAGCCCAGCAGGGGGCAACGAGCAGTACTTC
15,NA,TRBV28,TRBJ1-2,NA,CASSSRQIRSYGYTF,TGTGCCAGCAGTTCACGACAGATCCGAAGCTATGGCTACACCTTC
16,NA,TRBV3-1/TRBV3-2,TRBJ2-1,NA,CASSQEAVEAYNEQFF,TGTGCCAGCAGCCAAGAGGCAGTAGAAGCCTACAATGAGCAGTTCTTC
14,NA,TRBV5-1,TRBJ2-1,NA,CASSLERIGNEQFF,TGCGCCAGCAGCTTGGAAAGGATTGGCAATGAGCAGTTCTTC
16,NA,TRBV5-4,TRBJ1-1,NA,CASSSGPGQMNTEAFF,TGTGCCAGCAGCTCTGGTCCGGGACAAATGAACACTGAAGCTTTCTTT
11,once,TRBV6-6,TRBJ1-2,NA,CATQGGDGYTF,TGTGCCACCCAGGGAGGAGATGGCTACACCTTC
16,NA,TRBV5-4,TRBJ2-1,NA,CASRMEVGDWLGEQFF,TGTGCCAGCAGAATGGAGGTGGGGGACTGGTTAGGGGAGCAGTTCTTC
16,NA,TRBV27,TRBJ2-2,NA,CASSPAYGKGSGELFF,TGTGCCAGCAGTCCCGCCTACGGGAAGGGGAGCGGGGAGCTGTTTTTT